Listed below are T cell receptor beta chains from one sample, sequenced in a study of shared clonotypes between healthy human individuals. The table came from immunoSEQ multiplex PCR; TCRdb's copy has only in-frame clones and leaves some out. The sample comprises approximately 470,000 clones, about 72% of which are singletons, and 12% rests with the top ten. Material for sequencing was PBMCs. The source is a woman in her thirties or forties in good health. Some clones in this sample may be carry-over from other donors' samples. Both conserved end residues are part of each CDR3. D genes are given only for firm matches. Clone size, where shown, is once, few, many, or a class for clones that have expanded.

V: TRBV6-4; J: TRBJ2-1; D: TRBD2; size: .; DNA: TGTGCCAGCAGTGTCGAACTAGCGGAATACAATGAGCAGTTCTTC; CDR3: CASSVELAEYNEQFF
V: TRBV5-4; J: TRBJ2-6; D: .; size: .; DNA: TGTGCCAGCAGCTCCCAGGGCTTTGGGGCCAACGTCCTGACTTTC; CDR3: CASSSQGFGANVLTF
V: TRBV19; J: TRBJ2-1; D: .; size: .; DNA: TGTGCCAGTAGCGACAGCTACAATGAGCGGTTCTTC; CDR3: CASSDSYNERFF
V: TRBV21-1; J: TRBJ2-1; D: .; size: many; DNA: TGTGCCAGCAGCAATTGGGGTCGGGACAGGAACAATGAGCAGTTCTTC; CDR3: CASSNWGRDRNNEQFF
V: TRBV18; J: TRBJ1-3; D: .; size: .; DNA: TGTGCCAGCTCTCTCAGGGCGGAAAGCTCTGGAAACACCATATATTTT; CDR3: CASSLRAESSGNTIYF
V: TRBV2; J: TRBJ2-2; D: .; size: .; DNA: TGTGCCAGCAGTGAATCGGGACATAACACCGGGGAGCTGTTTTTT; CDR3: CASSESGHNTGELFF
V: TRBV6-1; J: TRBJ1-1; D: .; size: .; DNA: TGTGCCAGCAGTGGTCTTCCGGGAGGTAACACTGAAGCTTTCTTT; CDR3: CASSGLPGGNTEAFF
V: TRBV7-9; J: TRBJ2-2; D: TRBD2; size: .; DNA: TGTGCCAGCAGCTCGCGGGGAGGGAGGAACACCGGGGAGCTGTTTTTT; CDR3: CASSSRGGRNTGELFF
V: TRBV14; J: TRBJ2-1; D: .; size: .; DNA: TGTGCCAGCAGCCAAGATTCTGGTCGTTTTGAGCAGTTCTTC; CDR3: CASSQDSGRFEQFF
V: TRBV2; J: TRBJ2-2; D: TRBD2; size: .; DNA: TGTGCCAGCAGAACCATAGCGGGGAACACCGGGGAGCTGTTTTTT; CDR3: CASRTIAGNTGELFF
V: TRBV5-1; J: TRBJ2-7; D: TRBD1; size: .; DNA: TGCGCCAGCAGCTTGGGACAGGGTCCCTACGAGCAGTCCTTC; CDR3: CASSLGQGPYEQSF
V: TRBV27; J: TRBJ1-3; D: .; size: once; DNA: TGTGCCAGCAGGCCCCGGGGGGGCGGTGGAAACACCATATATTTT; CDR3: CASRPRGGGGNTIYF
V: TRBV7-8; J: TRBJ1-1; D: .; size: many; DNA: TGTGCCAGCAGCTTAGATCACGCTTCGTGGGAGGCTTTCTTT; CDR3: CASSLDHASWEAFF
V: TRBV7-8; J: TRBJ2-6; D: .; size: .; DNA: TGTGCCAGCAGCTTTGGCGCATCTGGGGCCAACGTCCTGACTTTC; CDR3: CASSFGASGANVLTF
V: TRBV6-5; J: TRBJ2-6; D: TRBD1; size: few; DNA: TGTGCCAGCAGTCGGACAGGGACTGGGGCCAACGTCCTGACTTTC; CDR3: CASSRTGTGANVLTF
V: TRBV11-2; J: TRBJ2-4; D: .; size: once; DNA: TGTGCCAGCAGCTTAGAGAGTAGGGGAGGAGTAGACATTCAGTACTTC; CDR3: CASSLESRGGVDIQYF
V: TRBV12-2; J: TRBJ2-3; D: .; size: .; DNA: TGTGCAAGTCGCCCTACGGCGGGAGGGCATGCAGATACGCAGTATTTT; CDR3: CASRPTAGGHADTQYF
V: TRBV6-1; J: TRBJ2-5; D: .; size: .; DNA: TGTGCCAGCAGTGTCCCCGGGACTTTTAAGACCCAGTACTTC; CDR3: CASSVPGTFKTQYF
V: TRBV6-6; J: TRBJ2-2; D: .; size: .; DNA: TGTGCCAGCAGTTACTCGTTAGTTTACGGGGAGCTGTTTTTT; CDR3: CASSYSLVYGELFF
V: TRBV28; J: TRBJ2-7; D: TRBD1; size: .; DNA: TGTGCCAGCAGCGGGGACAGGGACTACGAGCAGTACTTC; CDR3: CASSGDRDYEQYF
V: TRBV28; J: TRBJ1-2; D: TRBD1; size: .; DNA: TGTGCCAGCAGTTGGACAGGGGGCGAGGGCTATGGCTACACCTTC; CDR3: CASSWTGGEGYGYTF
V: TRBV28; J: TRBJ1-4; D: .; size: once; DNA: TGTGCCAGCAGCTCCCGAGGCTGGGTGGCGGGTGAAAAACTGTTTTTT; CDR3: CASSSRGWVAGEKLFF
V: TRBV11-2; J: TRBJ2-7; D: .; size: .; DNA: TGTGCCAGCAGCTCCGGACTAATCCCCTACGAGCAGTACTTC; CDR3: CASSSGLIPYEQYF
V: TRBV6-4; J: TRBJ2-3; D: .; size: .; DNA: TGTGCCAGCAGTTCGGAAACCACAGATACGCAGTATTTT; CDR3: CASSSETTDTQYF
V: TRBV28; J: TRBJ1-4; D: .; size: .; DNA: TGTGCCAGCAGAGCAGGGGTTGAAAAACTGTTTTTT; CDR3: CASRAGVEKLFF
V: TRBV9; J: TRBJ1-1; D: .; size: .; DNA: TGTGCCAGCAGCGTAGATGGTAGAAGCACTGAAGCTTTCTTT; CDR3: CASSVDGRSTEAFF
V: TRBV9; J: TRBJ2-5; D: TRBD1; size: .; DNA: TGTGCCAGCAGCGCCACAGGGGTTACAGAGACCCAGTACTTC; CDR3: CASSATGVTETQYF
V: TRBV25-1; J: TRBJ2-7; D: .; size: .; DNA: TGTGCCAGCAGTGAATATAGATACGAGCAGTACTTC; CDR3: CASSEYRYEQYF
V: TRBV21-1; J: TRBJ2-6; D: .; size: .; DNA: TGTGCCAGCAGCCCTCGACAGGGGGCGGACTCTGGGGCCAACGTCCTGACTTTC; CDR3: CASSPRQGADSGANVLTF
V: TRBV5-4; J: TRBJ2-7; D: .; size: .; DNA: TGTGCCAGCAGCTTTGCTGTTACTTCCTACGAGCAGTACTTC; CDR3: CASSFAVTSYEQYF
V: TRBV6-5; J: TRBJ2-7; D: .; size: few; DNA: TGTGCCAGCAGTTCCAGGGCCGGGGACTACGAGCAGTACTTC; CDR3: CASSSRAGDYEQYF
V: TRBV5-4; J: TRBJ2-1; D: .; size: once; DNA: TGTGCCAGCAGGCCCCGGGGGAGCTACAATGAGCAGTTCTTC; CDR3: CASRPRGSYNEQFF
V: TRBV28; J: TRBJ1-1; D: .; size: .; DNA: TGTGCCAGCAGTTTTGGGGTGGAAAGTTGGACTGAAGCTTTCTTT; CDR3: CASSFGVESWTEAFF
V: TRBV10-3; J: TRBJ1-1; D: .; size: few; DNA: TGTGCCACCGGGGACACTGAAGCTTTCTTT; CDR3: CATGDTEAFF
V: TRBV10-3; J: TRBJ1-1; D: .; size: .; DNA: TGTGCCATCAGGCGGGGGGGGAGTTCCGACACTGAAGCTTTCTTT; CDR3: CAIRRGGSSDTEAFF
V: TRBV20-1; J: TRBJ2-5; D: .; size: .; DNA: TGCCTACCAATGCGGGCGGAGACCCAGTACTTC; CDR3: CLPMRAETQYF
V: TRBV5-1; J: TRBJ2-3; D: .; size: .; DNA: TGCGCCAGCAGCTTGGTCGGGACTACAGATACGCAGTATTTT; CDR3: CASSLVGTTDTQYF
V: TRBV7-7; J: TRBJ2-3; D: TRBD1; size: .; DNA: TGTGCCAGCAGCAGGGGCACAGGGGGCACAGATACGCAGTATTTT; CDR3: CASSRGTGGTDTQYF
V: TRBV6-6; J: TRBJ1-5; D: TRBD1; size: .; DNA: TGTGCCAGCAGTGTTAGGGGGCGGAGCAATCAGCCCCAGCATTTT; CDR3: CASSVRGRSNQPQHF
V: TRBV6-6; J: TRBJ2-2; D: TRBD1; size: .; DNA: TGTAATTGCCGGGACAGGGAGAACACCGGGGAGCTGTTTTTT; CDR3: CNCRDRENTGELFF
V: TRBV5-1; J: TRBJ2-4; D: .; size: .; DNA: TGCGCCAGCAGCCCTCTCGTTAGTGGCATTCAGTACTTC; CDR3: CASSPLVSGIQYF
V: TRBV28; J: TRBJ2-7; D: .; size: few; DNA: TGTGCCAGCAGTCCACCTAGGAAGGGGACCGAGCAGTACTTC; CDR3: CASSPPRKGTEQYF
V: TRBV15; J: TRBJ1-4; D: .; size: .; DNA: TGTGCCACCAGAGTACAGGGTGCGACTAATGAAAAACTGTTTTTT; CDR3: CATRVQGATNEKLFF
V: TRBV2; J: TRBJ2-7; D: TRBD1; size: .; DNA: TGTGCCAGCAGAAGGGACAGGACCTACGAGCAGTACTTC; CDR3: CASRRDRTYEQYF
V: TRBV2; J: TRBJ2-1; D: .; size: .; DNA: TGTGCCAGCAGCCCCCCGCAAGCACTAATAAATGAGCAGTTCTTC; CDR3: CASSPPQALINEQFF
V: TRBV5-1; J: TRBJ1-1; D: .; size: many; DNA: TGCGCCAGCAGCTTGGATCACCCGTTTGGGGCTTTCTTT; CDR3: CASSLDHPFGAFF
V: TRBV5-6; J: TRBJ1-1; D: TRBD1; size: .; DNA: TGTGCCAGCAGCCGCACAGGGGGCGCGGAGACTGAAGCTTTCTTT; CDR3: CASSRTGGAETEAFF
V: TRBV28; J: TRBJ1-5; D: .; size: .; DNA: TGTGCCAGCACCGAGAATCCCCGCGGGCGGGGTCAGCAGCCCCAGCATTTT; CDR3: CASTENPRGRGQQPQHF
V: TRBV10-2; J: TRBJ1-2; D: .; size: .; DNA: TGCGCCAGCAGTGAGACGAATGGCTACACCTTC; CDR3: CASSETNGYTF
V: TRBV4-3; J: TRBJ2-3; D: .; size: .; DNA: TGCGCCAGCAGCCAAGGACAGGAGCTTCTCACAGATACGCAGTATTTT; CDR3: CASSQGQELLTDTQYF
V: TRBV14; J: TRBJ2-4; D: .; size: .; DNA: TGTGCCAGCAGCGAGACTAGTGGCAGGAACATTCAGTACTTC; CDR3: CASSETSGRNIQYF
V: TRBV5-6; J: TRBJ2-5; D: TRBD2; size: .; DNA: TGTGCCAGCAGCCGGGGACTAGGGGAGACCCAGTACTTC; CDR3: CASSRGLGETQYF
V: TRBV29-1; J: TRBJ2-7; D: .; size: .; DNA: TGCAGCGCTCTGACCTCCCGGGACGAGCAGTACTTC; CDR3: CSALTSRDEQYF
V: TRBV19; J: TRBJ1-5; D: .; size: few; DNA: TGTGCCAGTAGTATAGGAGAGCCCCAGCATTTT; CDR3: CASSIGEPQHF
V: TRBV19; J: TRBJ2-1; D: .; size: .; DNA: TGTGCCAGTAGTACCGCGGGCTACCTCAATGAGCAGTTCTTC; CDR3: CASSTAGYLNEQFF
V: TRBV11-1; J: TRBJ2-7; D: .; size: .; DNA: TGTGCCAGCCGACAGGGAGTAGCGGGAACCGGGGAGCAGTACTTC; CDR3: CASRQGVAGTGEQYF
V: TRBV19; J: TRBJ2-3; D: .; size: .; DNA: TGTGCCAGTAGTATTGACAACACGGGACCCCTAGATACGCAGTATTTT; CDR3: CASSIDNTGPLDTQYF